Listed below are T cell receptor beta chains from one sample, sequenced in a study of OX40 agonist ivuxolimab in advanced cancers. The assay was immunoSEQ multiplex PCR, and TCRdb's table has in-frame clones only and misses some. Of about 53,000 clones listed, over 75% are singletons. The sequences come from CD4+ or CD8+ T cells sorted from blood, collected in a trial of the OX40 agonist ivuxolimab. The receptor source for this set is an adult with an advanced solid tumor such as melanoma, head and neck, liver or kidney cancer. CDR3s include the opening cysteine and the closing phenylalanine or tryptophan. The D gene is left open where the match is weak. Clone size is given for some rows only: seen once, a few or many times, or a class if the clone is expanded.

NA TRBJ2-5 TRBV5-1 TRBD2 CASSPRTSGGQETQYF TGCGCCAGCAGCCCGAGGACTAGCGGGGGACAAGAGACCCAGTACTTC
NA TRBJ2-2 TRBV5-1 NA CASSIEGRTGELFF TGCGCCAGCAGCATAGAGGGGCGGACCGGGGAGCTGTTTTTT
NA TRBJ1-1 TRBV15 NA CATANPERGTEAFF TGTGCCACCGCCAACCCGGAGCGGGGCACTGAAGCTTTCTTT
NA TRBJ1-4 TRBV6-6 NA CASRPPGSTNEKLFF TGTGCCAGCAGACCTCCAGGGTCAACTAATGAAAAACTGTTTTTT
NA TRBJ2-7 TRBV11-1 TRBD1 CASSSDRAGEQYF TGTGCCAGCAGTTCAGACAGGGCGGGCGAGCAGTACTTC
NA TRBJ2-7 TRBV28 NA CASSLGDFRSYEQYF TGTGCCAGCAGTCTGGGGGACTTCAGATCCTACGAGCAGTACTTC
NA TRBJ1-1 TRBV29-1 NA CSIRRVGNTEAFF TGCAGCATCCGACGGGTTGGGAACACTGAAGCTTTCTTT
NA TRBJ2-1 TRBV11-2 TRBD2 CASSRTSGGYNEQFF TGTGCCAGCAGCCGGACTAGCGGGGGTTACAATGAGCAGTTCTTC
NA TRBJ1-2 TRBV30 NA CAWSVVGQDYGYTF TGTGCCTGGAGTGTTGTTGGACAAGACTATGGCTACACCTTC
NA TRBJ2-2 TRBV28 TRBD2 CASRAAGGNTGELFF TGTGCCAGCAGAGCGGCGGGGGGGAACACCGGGGAGCTGTTTTTT
NA TRBJ2-3 TRBV15 NA CATGRDFTDTQYF TGTGCCACTGGTAGGGATTTCACAGATACGCAGTATTTT
NA TRBJ2-2 TRBV6-1 TRBD2 CASRLAGVNTGELFF TGTGCCAGCAGACTAGCGGGGGTGAACACCGGGGAGCTGTTTTTT
NA TRBJ2-7 TRBV7-2 NA CASSLRDEQYF TGTGCCAGCAGCTTAAGGGACGAGCAGTACTTC
NA TRBJ1-3 TRBV27 TRBD1 CASSPRTGFGVGNTIYF TGTGCCAGCAGCCCCAGGACAGGGTTTGGGGTTGGAAACACCATATATTTT
once TRBJ2-7 TRBV6-5 TRBD2 CASSYSSGSISYEQYF TGTGCCAGCAGTTACTCTAGCGGGAGTATCTCCTACGAGCAGTACTTC
NA TRBJ1-4 TRBV15 NA CATSRGGGADEKLFF TGTGCCACCAGCAGAGGTGGCGGGGCTGATGAAAAACTGTTTTTT
NA TRBJ1-2 TRBV18 TRBD1 CASSPEDRPNYGYTF TGTGCCAGCTCACCGGAGGACAGGCCTAACTATGGCTACACCTTC
NA TRBJ2-3 TRBV2 NA CASRSDRLSTDTQYF TGTGCCAGCAGGTCCGACAGGCTGAGCACAGATACGCAGTATTTT
NA TRBJ2-5 TRBV18 TRBD2 CASSPGLADGETQYF TGTGCCAGCTCACCCGGACTAGCGGACGGGGAGACCCAGTACTTC
NA TRBJ2-5 TRBV18 NA CASSPEGSAKETQYF TGTGCCAGCTCACCGGAAGGTAGCGCAAAAGAGACCCAGTACTTC
once TRBJ2-2 TRBV19 NA CASSIVPTGELFF TGTGCCAGTAGTATAGTACCCACCGGGGAGCTGTTTTTT
NA TRBJ1-3 TRBV18 TRBD1 CASSPPTGDSGNTIYF TGTGCCAGCTCACCACCTACAGGGGACTCTGGAAACACCATATATTTT
NA TRBJ2-5 TRBV2 TRBD1 CASNRQGQQETQYF TGTGCCAGCAACCGACAGGGCCAACAAGAGACCCAGTACTTC
once TRBJ2-1 TRBV10-1 TRBD1 CASSEGTESYNEQFF TGCGCCAGCAGTGAGGGGACAGAGTCCTACAATGAGCAGTTCTTC
few TRBJ2-3 TRBV2 NA CASRSPGQRGDTQYF TGTGCCAGCAGATCTCCCGGACAGCGGGGAGATACGCAGTATTTT
few TRBJ1-6 TRBV7-9 TRBD1 CASSQGQHSPLHF TGTGCCAGCAGCCAGGGACAGCATTCACCCCTCCACTTT
NA TRBJ2-3 TRBV7-2 TRBD1 CASSLAQGQYTQYF TGTGCCAGCAGCTTGGCCCAGGGACAGTATACGCAGTATTTT
NA TRBJ1-1 TRBV5-1 NA CASSLGPGNTEAFF TGCGCCAGCAGCTTGGGGCCGGGGAACACTGAAGCTTTCTTT
once TRBJ2-5 TRBV15 NA CATSREASVETQYF TGTGCCACCAGCAGAGAAGCTAGCGTTGAGACCCAGTACTTC
NA TRBJ2-1 TRBV4-3 NA CASSQDTGEGYNEQFF TGCGCCAGCAGCCAAGATACAGGGGAGGGCTACAATGAGCAGTTCTTC
NA TRBJ2-7 TRBV6-1 NA CASSSLGTGPYEQYF TGTGCCAGCAGCTCCTTGGGGACGGGACCCTACGAGCAGTACTTC
NA TRBJ1-5 TRBV28 NA CASLEVGGVRNQPQHF TGTGCCAGCCTCGAAGTCGGGGGGGTTAGGAATCAGCCCCAGCATTTT
once TRBJ2-7 TRBV10-3 TRBD2 CAVKTSGGSYEQYF TGTGCCGTCAAAACTAGCGGAGGATCCTACGAGCAGTACTTC